Listed below are T cell receptor beta chains from one sample, sequenced in a study of blood T cell repertoires in COVID-19. TCRdb's copy holds only in-frame clones and misses some; the assay was immunoSEQ multiplex PCR. The sample has fewer than 200,000 clones; 79% are singletons. Sequencing was performed on PBMCs or T cells enriched from blood (not recorded which). The receptors come from a woman aged 65 to 85 in a cohort exposed to, infected with or recovered from COVID-19 (not recorded which). The CDR3 runs from the conserved cysteine through the conserved F or W. Each record gives: D gene, clone size, J gene, V gene, CDR3 DNA, CDR3 protein. D genes are given only for firm matches. Some rows mark clone size as missing; the rest say once, few, many or name a class of expanded clone.

D gene: -
clone size: few
J gene: TRBJ1-2
V gene: TRBV6-1
CDR3 DNA: TGTGCCAGCAGTGAAGTGGGGGACATTGGCTACACCTTC
CDR3 protein: CASSEVGDIGYTF

D gene: -
clone size: -
J gene: TRBJ2-4
V gene: TRBV18
CDR3 DNA: TGTGCCAGCTCACCACGATCTTCAGGACTAAACATTCAGTACTTC
CDR3 protein: CASSPRSSGLNIQYF

D gene: -
clone size: -
J gene: TRBJ1-1
V gene: TRBV28
CDR3 DNA: TGTGCCAGCAGTTCCCTTTCAGGGAATGTCGTAGCTTTCTTT
CDR3 protein: CASSSLSGNVVAFF

D gene: -
clone size: -
J gene: TRBJ2-3
V gene: TRBV18
CDR3 DNA: TGTGCCAGCTCACCTCTACAGGGAGATACGCAGTATTTT
CDR3 protein: CASSPLQGDTQYF

D gene: -
clone size: -
J gene: TRBJ1-2
V gene: TRBV30
CDR3 DNA: TGTGCCAGTCCCGGGTTGGGCTATGGCTACACCTTC
CDR3 protein: CASPGLGYGYTF

D gene: -
clone size: -
J gene: TRBJ1-2
V gene: TRBV20-1
CDR3 DNA: TGCAGTGCTAGTGGGGAGTCCGTTAACTATGGCTACACCTTC
CDR3 protein: CSASGESVNYGYTF

D gene: -
clone size: once
J gene: TRBJ2-3
V gene: TRBV27
CDR3 DNA: TGTGCCAGCAGTTTATCCCCTTCTTCTAGCACAGATACGCAGTATTTT
CDR3 protein: CASSLSPSSSTDTQYF

D gene: -
clone size: -
J gene: TRBJ1-2
V gene: TRBV15
CDR3 DNA: TGTGCCACCAGCAGAGGATGGGGGGATGGGCAGGGAACATATGGCTACACCTTC
CDR3 protein: CATSRGWGDGQGTYGYTF

D gene: -
clone size: -
J gene: TRBJ2-7
V gene: TRBV5-1
CDR3 DNA: TGCGCCAGCAGCTTGCTGTACCGGGACGAGCAGTACTTC
CDR3 protein: CASSLLYRDEQYF

D gene: TRBD1
clone size: -
J gene: TRBJ2-5
V gene: TRBV5-1
CDR3 DNA: TGCGCCAGCAGCCGCACAGGGGGGATCGGGGAGACCCAGTACTTC
CDR3 protein: CASSRTGGIGETQYF

D gene: -
clone size: -
J gene: TRBJ2-1
V gene: TRBV19
CDR3 DNA: TGTGCCAGTAGTATCGGCGGGGGCGGTGGAAATGAGCAGTTCTTC
CDR3 protein: CASSIGGGGGNEQFF

D gene: -
clone size: few
J gene: TRBJ2-1
V gene: TRBV4-2
CDR3 DNA: TGTGCCAGCAGCCAAGGCAGTACAGCCTACAATGAGCAGTTCTTC
CDR3 protein: CASSQGSTAYNEQFF

D gene: TRBD1
clone size: once
J gene: TRBJ1-4
V gene: TRBV28
CDR3 DNA: TGTGCCAGCAGTCTAGGAGGGACAGGGGCTAATGAAAAACTGTTTTTT
CDR3 protein: CASSLGGTGANEKLFF

D gene: -
clone size: -
J gene: TRBJ2-7
V gene: TRBV2
CDR3 DNA: TGTGCCAGCAGTCCGACTGGTAGGGAGCAGTACTTC
CDR3 protein: CASSPTGREQYF

D gene: TRBD1
clone size: -
J gene: TRBJ1-1
V gene: TRBV13
CDR3 DNA: TGTGCCAGCAGCTTAACAGGGGTGAACACTGAAGCTTTCTTT
CDR3 protein: CASSLTGVNTEAFF

D gene: TRBD2
clone size: -
J gene: TRBJ2-3
V gene: TRBV28
CDR3 DNA: TGTGCCAGCACCCCCGGACTAGCGGGAGTAGGTACGCAGTATTTT
CDR3 protein: CASTPGLAGVGTQYF

D gene: TRBD1
clone size: once
J gene: TRBJ2-7
V gene: TRBV6-5
CDR3 DNA: TGTGCCAGCACCCAGTGGGGGACAGGTCACGACGAGCAGTACTTC
CDR3 protein: CASTQWGTGHDEQYF

D gene: TRBD2
clone size: -
J gene: TRBJ2-5
V gene: TRBV10-1
CDR3 DNA: TGCGCCAGCAGTGATGGAGCGGGAGGGCCAGGGGAGACCCAGTACTTC
CDR3 protein: CASSDGAGGPGETQYF

D gene: TRBD1
clone size: -
J gene: TRBJ2-7
V gene: TRBV13
CDR3 DNA: TGTGCCAGCAGCTCCAGGGGGCTCCTAGCCTACGAGCAGTACTTC
CDR3 protein: CASSSRGLLAYEQYF

D gene: -
clone size: -
J gene: TRBJ2-1
V gene: TRBV7-9
CDR3 DNA: TGTGCCAGCAGCTTACCAGGGTCCCAGCAGAATGAGCAGTTCTTC
CDR3 protein: CASSLPGSQQNEQFF

D gene: TRBD2
clone size: -
J gene: TRBJ2-1
V gene: TRBV11-1
CDR3 DNA: TGTGCCAGCAGCTTAGAGACTAGCTTTAGTGAGCAGTTCTTC
CDR3 protein: CASSLETSFSEQFF

D gene: TRBD2
clone size: -
J gene: TRBJ2-7
V gene: TRBV27
CDR3 DNA: TGTGCCAGCAGTTTTTCAGGACTAGCGGGATGGTACGAGCAGTACTTC
CDR3 protein: CASSFSGLAGWYEQYF

D gene: -
clone size: -
J gene: TRBJ1-3
V gene: TRBV28
CDR3 DNA: TGTGCCAGCAGTTTCGGGGTATTCGGAAACACCATATATTTT
CDR3 protein: CASSFGVFGNTIYF

D gene: TRBD1
clone size: -
J gene: TRBJ2-5
V gene: TRBV18
CDR3 DNA: TGTGCCAGCTCACGAGGACAGGAGCAAGAGACCCAGTACTTC
CDR3 protein: CASSRGQEQETQYF

D gene: -
clone size: -
J gene: TRBJ1-5
V gene: TRBV1
CDR3 DNA: TGCACCTCGCGGAGCAATCAGCCCCAGCATTTT
CDR3 protein: CTSRSNQPQHF

D gene: TRBD2
clone size: -
J gene: TRBJ2-3
V gene: TRBV5-1
CDR3 DNA: TGCGCCAGCAGCTTGGTGGCGGGAGTCGGAACAGATACGCAGTATTTT
CDR3 protein: CASSLVAGVGTDTQYF

D gene: TRBD1
clone size: -
J gene: TRBJ1-2
V gene: TRBV6-5
CDR3 DNA: TGTGCCAGCAGTAGACAGGGGGACGACTATGGCTACACCTTC
CDR3 protein: CASSRQGDDYGYTF

D gene: -
clone size: -
J gene: TRBJ2-7
V gene: TRBV23-1
CDR3 DNA: TGCGCCAGCGGGGGAGGACAGGCCAGGAGTATCGAGCAGTACTTC
CDR3 protein: CASGGGQARSIEQYF

D gene: TRBD1
clone size: -
J gene: TRBJ1-5
V gene: TRBV4-1
CDR3 DNA: TGCGCCAGCAGCCGGACAGGGTTTTACGGCAATCAGCCCCAGCATTTT
CDR3 protein: CASSRTGFYGNQPQHF

D gene: -
clone size: -
J gene: TRBJ2-7
V gene: TRBV7-2
CDR3 DNA: TGTGCCAGCAGCCCCCAGGTTCATGTCGGAGGCGAGCAGTACTTC
CDR3 protein: CASSPQVHVGGEQYF

D gene: TRBD1
clone size: many
J gene: TRBJ2-2
V gene: TRBV7-3
CDR3 DNA: TGTGCCAGCAGCTTAACAGGACAGGGAGTTCGGACCGGGGAGCTGTTTTTT
CDR3 protein: CASSLTGQGVRTGELFF

D gene: -
clone size: -
J gene: TRBJ2-2
V gene: TRBV18
CDR3 DNA: TGTGCCAGCTCACCCCTTACCAGGCCGAACACCGGGGAGCTGTTTTTT
CDR3 protein: CASSPLTRPNTGELFF

D gene: -
clone size: -
J gene: TRBJ1-2
V gene: TRBV4-2
CDR3 DNA: TGTGCCAGCAGCCTAGACAGCTATGGCTACACCTTC
CDR3 protein: CASSLDSYGYTF

D gene: TRBD2
clone size: -
J gene: TRBJ2-3
V gene: TRBV19
CDR3 DNA: TGTGCCAGTAGTAGGAGCGGGAGGACAGATACGCAGTATTTT
CDR3 protein: CASSRSGRTDTQYF

D gene: TRBD2
clone size: few
J gene: TRBJ2-3
V gene: TRBV7-3
CDR3 DNA: TGTGCCAGCAGCTTAAAGCTAGCGGGAGGACCAGATACGCAGTATTTT
CDR3 protein: CASSLKLAGGPDTQYF

D gene: TRBD2
clone size: few
J gene: TRBJ2-1
V gene: TRBV5-4
CDR3 DNA: TGTGCCAGCAGCTTGGCTAGCGGGAGGGGGACCTACAATGAGCAGTTCTTC
CDR3 protein: CASSLASGRGTYNEQFF

D gene: -
clone size: -
J gene: TRBJ2-7
V gene: TRBV10-3
CDR3 DNA: TGTGCCATCAGTGAGCGAGGCTACGAGCAGTACTTC
CDR3 protein: CAISERGYEQYF

D gene: TRBD2
clone size: few
J gene: TRBJ2-1
V gene: TRBV4-2
CDR3 DNA: TGTGCCAGCAGCCACCAGGATGCTAGCGGGGCAAACAATGAGCAGTTCTTC
CDR3 protein: CASSHQDASGANNEQFF

D gene: -
clone size: -
J gene: TRBJ2-2
V gene: TRBV9
CDR3 DNA: TGTGCCAGCAGCGATAAGCGGTACACCGGGGAGCTGTTTTTT
CDR3 protein: CASSDKRYTGELFF

D gene: -
clone size: -
J gene: TRBJ2-3
V gene: TRBV2
CDR3 DNA: TGTGCCAGCAGTGTTGGGCAGGGGGGCCCCAAAGATACGCAGTATTTT
CDR3 protein: CASSVGQGGPKDTQYF

D gene: TRBD1
clone size: few
J gene: TRBJ2-2
V gene: TRBV15
CDR3 DNA: TGTGCCACCAGCAGAACCCAACAGGGGAAGACCGGGGAGCTGTTTTTT
CDR3 protein: CATSRTQQGKTGELFF

D gene: TRBD1
clone size: -
J gene: TRBJ2-1
V gene: TRBV18
CDR3 DNA: TGTGCCAGCTCAATCGGACAGGGGGCCTACAATGAGCAGTTCTTC
CDR3 protein: CASSIGQGAYNEQFF